This T cell receptor beta chain was sequenced for a study of human T cells and chemical hapten exposure. This clonotype was detected only a few times. At one of its ends the junction is not consistent with the germline gene, which may arise from a read error. TCRdb recomputed calls from the RACE reads with MiXCR, one row per CDR3 protein. The table includes roughly 60,000 distinct CDR3 sequences, 5.5% to 7.5% detected once. Described time point: pre-sensitization, week 0. Treatment defined: therapeutic diphenylcyclopropenone sensitization with weekly scalp DPC. The sequence was collected from a woman aged 30 to 39 with alopecia areata. Some clones in this sample may be carry-over from other donors' samples. Specimen: whole blood, collected in connection with sensitization to the hapten diphenylcyclopropenone (DPC).

The DNA of the CDR3 is TGTGCCAGCAGCTTGGCCAAGTGGTTTACCTATGGCGACACCTTC. As protein: CASSLAKWFTYGDTF. The rearrangement uses TRBV5-5 and TRBJ1-2, with D hard to call. This CDR3 is built from 15 residues. Germline V CDR1 and CDR2: SGHKS, YYEKEE (reference sequence). The whole variable domain, filled in from reference TRBV5-5 and TRBJ1-2, reads DAGVTQSPTHLIKTRGQQVTLRCSPISGHKSVSWYQQVLGQGPQFIFQYYEKEERGRGNFPDRFSARQFPNYSSELNVNALLLGDSALYLCASSLAKWFTYGDTFGSGTRLTVV.